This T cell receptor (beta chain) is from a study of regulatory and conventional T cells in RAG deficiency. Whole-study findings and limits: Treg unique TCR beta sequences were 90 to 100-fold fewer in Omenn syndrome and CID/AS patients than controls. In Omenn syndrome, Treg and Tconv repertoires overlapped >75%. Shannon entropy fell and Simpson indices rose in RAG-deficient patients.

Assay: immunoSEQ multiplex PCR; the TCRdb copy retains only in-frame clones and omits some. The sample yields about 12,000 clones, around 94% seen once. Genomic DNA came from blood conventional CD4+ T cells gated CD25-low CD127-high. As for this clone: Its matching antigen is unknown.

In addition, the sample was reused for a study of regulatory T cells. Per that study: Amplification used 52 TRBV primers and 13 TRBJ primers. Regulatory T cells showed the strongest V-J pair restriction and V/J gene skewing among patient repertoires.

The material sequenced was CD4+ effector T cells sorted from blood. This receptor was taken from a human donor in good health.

CDR3 loop: CASSPFSGANVLTF. The DNA of the CDR3 is TGTGCCAGCAGCCCTTTCTCTGGGGCCAACGTCCTGACTTTC. V is TRBV7-3 and J is TRBJ2-6; D is unclear. V dropped 5 bases and J dropped 0 bases, with 5 bases sitting between them. CDR1 is SGHTA and CDR2 is FQGTGA in the germline V gene. This CDR3 contains 14 residues.